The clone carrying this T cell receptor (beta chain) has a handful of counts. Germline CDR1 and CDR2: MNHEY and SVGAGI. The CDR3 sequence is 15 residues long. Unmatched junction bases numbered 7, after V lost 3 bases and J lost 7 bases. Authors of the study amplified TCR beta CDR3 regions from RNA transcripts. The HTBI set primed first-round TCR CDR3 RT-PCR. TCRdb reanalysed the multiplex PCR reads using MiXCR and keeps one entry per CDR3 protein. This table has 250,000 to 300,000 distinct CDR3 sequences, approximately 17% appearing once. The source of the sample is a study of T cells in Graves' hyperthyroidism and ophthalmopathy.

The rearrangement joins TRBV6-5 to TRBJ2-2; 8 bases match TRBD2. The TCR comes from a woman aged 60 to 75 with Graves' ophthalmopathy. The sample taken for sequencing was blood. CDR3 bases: TGTGCCAGCAGTTATGCGGCGGGGGGCGGCGGGGAGCTGTTTTTT. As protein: CASSYAAGGGGELFF.